The next 27 T cell receptor beta chains were all read from a single sample in a study of blood T cell repertoires in COVID-19 (TCRdb year 2020). Library construction relied on the immunoSEQ multiplex PCR assay. The clones in this table, taken by TCRdb from immuneACCESS, are in-frame only. Not every clone is retained; where verified, under half of the shortfall comes from an unresolved V gene, and the cause of the rest is unknown. The sample table shows roughly 160,000 clones, and 70% to 85% are seen once. 6.9% of the sample is held by the ten biggest clonotypes. Sequencing input: peripheral blood. The origin of the receptors is a man older than 75 with COVID-19, enrolled during active disease.

The chain combines TRBV11-2 with TRBJ1-6, with D perhaps matching TRBD1 (5 bases). Trimming took 3 bases from V and 6 from J, leaving 9 bases between them. Germline V gives CDR1 SGHAT, CDR2 FQNNGV. This CDR3 region has 14 residues. The CDR3 DNA reads as TGTGCCAGCAGCTTTGGGGCTACTAATTCACCCCTCCACTTT. Its translation is CASSFGATNSPLHF.

CDR3 nucleotides: TGCAGCGTTCGGTCCGGACAGCTCAATTCACCCCTCCACTTT. Its translation: CSVRSGQLNSPLHF. V is TRBV29-1 and J is TRBJ1-6, with D tentatively TRBD1 (6 bases). Germline V CDR1 and CDR2: SQVTM, ANQGSEA. Trimming removed 5 bases from V and 7 bases from J, with 15 bases in between. The CDR3 is made up of 14 amino acids.

This chain joins TRBV7-6 and TRBJ1-4; 9 positions match TRBD1. This CDR3 is built from 15 residues. The germline CDR1 and CDR2 sequences are SGHVS and FNYEAQ. V dropped 5 bases and J dropped 5; count of bases not matched to a gene: 6. The CDR3, as DNA: TGTGCCAGCAGCCCCATCGGGACAGGGAATGAAAAACTGTTTTTT. Translated: CASSPIGTGNEKLFF.

V gene TRBV6-2 or TRBV6-3 combines with J gene TRBJ1-5; D call uncertain. In germline, CDR1 is MNHEY, CDR2 SVGEGT. Trimming stripped 0 bases from V and 1 base from J, with 10 bases between. The CDR3 consists of 16 residues. The CDR3 region is CASSYSRGGSNQPQHF. CDR3 bases: TGTGCCAGCAGTTACTCGCGGGGAGGGAGCAATCAGCCCCAGCATTTT.

The gene calls are TRBV11-3 and TRBJ1-2, with TRBD1 identical over 9 bases. The CDR3 has 17 residues. Germline CDR1 reads SGHNT; CDR2 reads YENEEA. Trimming took 3 bases from V and 4 from J; bases not matched to a gene: 12. CDR3 sequence (DNA): TGTGCCAGCAGCTTTGGACAGGGGAAAAAAGGTGCCTATGGCTACACCTTC. Translation gives CASSFGQGKKGAYGYTF.

The CDR3 DNA is TGTGCCAGCAGCGGCACCCCTAATGAAAAACTGTTTTTT. Protein product: CASSGTPNEKLFF. This chain connects TRBV7-9 to TRBJ1-4; unclear D gene. CDR3 length: 13 amino acids. Germline values: CDR1 SEHNR, CDR2 FQNEAQ (reference sequence). The V end was cut by 5 bases, the J end by 3 bases, with 7 bases between.

The chain has TRBV9 and TRBJ2-3; the D is unclear. The CDR3 consists of 15 residues. V dropped 0 bases and J dropped 0 bases, with 8 bases sitting between them. Germline assignment: CDR1 SGDLS and CDR2 YYNGEE. The chain's CDR3 is CASSVAGLSTDTQYF. The CDR3 DNA reads as TGTGCCAGCAGCGTAGCGGGTCTTAGCACAGATACGCAGTATTTT. Complete variable domain (other parts from reference TRBV9 and TRBJ2-3): DSGVTQTPKHLITATGQRVTLRCSPRSGDLSVYWYQQSLDQGLQFLIQYYNGEERAKGNILERFSAQQFPDLHSELNLSSLELGDSALYFCASSVAGLSTDTQYFGPGTRLTVL.

The chain combines TRBV13 with TRBJ1-1; 9 nucleotides agree with TRBD1. The length of the CDR3 is 16 residues. CDR1 and CDR2 (germline): PRHDT, FYEKMQ (reference sequence). The junction had 7 bases not matched to a gene; V was cut back by 5 bases and J by 0 bases. CDR3 protein: CASSTGTGRLNTEAFF. CDR3 coding DNA: TGTGCCAGCAGCACAGGGACAGGGAGGCTGAACACTGAAGCTTTCTTT.

This clone was counted a single time. V gene TRBV3-1 (or the pseudogene TRBV3-2) combines with J gene TRBJ2-3; 9 bases align to TRBD1. The junction had 9 bases not matched to a gene; V was cut back by 3 bases and J by 2 bases. CDR3 size: 17 residues. Germline values: CDR1 LGHDT, CDR2 YNNKEL (reference sequence). The DNA for the CDR3 is TGTGCCAGCAGCCAGGCCGCCGGACAGGGGTACACAGATACGCAGTATTTT. It codes for CASSQAAGQGYTDTQYF.

The CDR3 spells CASSRRLEVYQETQYF. The CDR3 DNA sequence: TGTGCCAGCAGCCGCCGACTAGAGGTGTACCAAGAGACCCAGTACTTC. This chain links TRBV7-9 with TRBJ2-5; TRBD2 is a possible D gene (6 bases). Germline loops: CDR1 SEHNR, CDR2 FQNEAQ (reference sequence). Trimming took off 5 bases at V and 0 bases at J, with 16 bases between the two ends. The CDR3 runs to 16 residues. The whole variable domain, filled in from reference TRBV7-9 and TRBJ2-5, reads DTGVSQNPRHKITKRGQNVTFRCDPISEHNRLYWYRQTLGQGPEFLTYFQNEAQLEKSRLLSDRFSAERPKGSFSTLEIQRTEQGDSAMYLCASSRRLEVYQETQYFGPGTRLLVL.

The J gene is TRBJ2-5, the V gene TRBV25-1, with 7 bases fitting TRBD1. J lost 1 base, V lost 1 base, and 0 bases had no gene match. CDR3 length: 14 residues. Germline CDR1 and CDR2: MGHDK and SYGVNS. The CDR3 is CASSEWDSQETQYF. DNA for the CDR3: TGTGCCAGCAGTGAATGGGACAGCCAAGAGACCCAGTACTTC.

The rearrangement links TRBV7-9 to TRBJ2-5; D is ambiguous. The V end was cut by 5 bases, the J end by 2 bases, with 9 bases between. The CDR3 sequence is 13 residues long. Per germline, CDR1 SEHNR and CDR2 FQNEAQ (reference sequence). The CDR3 spells CASSHSTQETQYF. Here the CDR3 DNA reads TGTGCCAGCAGCCATTCCACACAAGAGACCCAGTACTTC.

The genes are TRBV10-3 and TRBJ2-2; 7 positions match TRBD1. The V segment lost 6 bases and the J segment 10 bases; nucleotides outside the gene matches: 8. The germline gives CDR1 ENHRY, CDR2 SYGVKD. CDR3 size: 13 residues. This chain's CDR3 is CAIRRQGLEELFF. In nucleotides, the CDR3 is TGTGCCATCAGGAGACAGGGATTAGAGGAGCTGTTTTTT.

The chain employs TRBV5-4 and TRBJ1-3, with D possibly being TRBD1 (6 bases). The germline V gene has CDR1 SGHNT and CDR2 YYREEE (reference sequence). The CDR3 has 16 residues. Deletions cut 4 bases from V and 0 bases from J, with 14 bases between. CDR3: CASSTGQLPSGNTIYF. The CDR3 DNA follows: TGTGCCAGCAGCACCGGACAGCTACCCTCTGGAAACACCATATATTTT.

The chain uses TRBV5-4 and TRBJ2-3; D is perhaps TRBD1 (6 bases). V shed 4 bases and J shed 0 bases, with 9 bases lying between them. Germline lookup yields CDR1 SGHNT and CDR2 YYREEE (reference sequence). The CDR3 sequence is 14 residues long. The CDR3 DNA follows: TGTGCCAGCAGCCGGGACAAAAGCACAGATACGCAGTATTTT. Translated, it gives CASSRDKSTDTQYF.

The V gene is TRBV7-9, the J gene TRBJ1-2, with 8 nucleotides matching TRBD1. Trimming removed 0 bases from V and 7 bases from J; junction bases left unmatched: 7. The CDR3 totals 15 residues. Germline lookup yields CDR1 SEHNR and CDR2 FQNEAQ (reference sequence). The CDR3 loop reads CASSLAWQGAGGYTF. CDR3 bases: TGTGCCAGCAGCTTAGCATGGCAGGGGGCGGGTGGCTACACCTTC. Based on the CDR3 plus reference TRBV7-9 and TRBJ1-2, the full variable domain is DTGVSQNPRHKITKRGQNVTFRCDPISEHNRLYWYRQTLGQGPEFLTYFQNEAQLEKSRLLSDRFSAERPKGSFSTLEIQRTEQGDSAMYLCASSLAWQGAGGYTFGSGTRLTVV.

In its sample, this clone was seen a few times. The gene calls are TRBV19 and TRBJ1-2, with TRBD1 matching 9 bases. J was trimmed by 0 bases and V by 5 bases; bases with no gene match: 10. The germline CDR1 and CDR2 sequences are LNHDA and SQIVND (reference sequence). This CDR3 spans 17 amino acids. As DNA, the CDR3 is TGTGCCAGTAGTGAGGGACCGGGACAGGGACCTAACTATGGCTACACCTTC. As protein: CASSEGPGQGPNYGYTF.

This chain joins TRBV11-3 and TRBJ2-5; 7 bases are shared with TRBD1. The V gene end was trimmed by 0 bases and the J gene end by 7 bases; junction bases not matched to a gene: 8. The CDR3 loop spans 15 amino acids. Germline V gives CDR1 SGHNT, CDR2 YENEEA. CDR3 nucleotides: TGTGCCAGCAGCTTAGATAATCCTCCAGGGGGGACCCAGTACTTC. Translation: CASSLDNPPGGTQYF. The complete variable domain, with remaining parts taken from reference TRBV11-3 and TRBJ2-5, reads EAGVVQSPRYKIIEKKQPVAFWCNPISGHNTLYWYLQNLGQGPELLIRYENEEAVDDSQLPKDRFSAERLKGVDSTLKIQPAELGDSAVYLCASSLDNPPGGTQYFGPGTRLLVL.

This clone was found many times. The chain recombines TRBV19 with TRBJ1-1; 10 bases map to TRBD1. CDR1 is LNHDA, CDR2 SQIVND, per germline (reference sequence). The CDR3 is made up of 16 amino acids. V lost 5 bases to trimming and J lost 1 base; unmatched junction nucleotides: 7. CDR3 nucleotide sequence: TGTGCCAGTAGTGCCGGGACAGGGGACCAGAACACTGAAGCTTTCTTT. Protein product: CASSAGTGDQNTEAFF.

The chain couples TRBV5-1 to TRBJ1-2, with 8 positions matching TRBD1. The germline V gene encodes CDR1 SGHRS and CDR2 YFSETQ. The CDR3 is made up of 15 amino acids. V dropped 4 bases and J dropped 5; count of bases not matched to a gene: 10. CDR3 sequence: CASSRTLTGGYGYTF. CDR3 in DNA: TGCGCCAGCAGCCGTACACTTACAGGGGGGTATGGCTACACCTTC.

V usage is TRBV27 and J usage is TRBJ1-2; D unclear. The CDR3 contains 13 residues. CDR1 MNHEY and CDR2 SMNVEV come from the germline V gene (reference sequence). Trimming removed 8 bases from V and 2 bases from J, with 12 bases in between. The CDR3 spells CASGLMINYGYTF. CDR3 DNA sequence: TGTGCCAGCGGCCTGATGATCAACTATGGCTACACCTTC.

The genes are TRBV4-1 and TRBJ2-5; 8 nucleotides line up with TRBD2. Germline loops: CDR1 MGHRA, CDR2 YSYEKL. The V segment lost 0 bases and the J segment 9 bases; nucleotides outside the gene matches: 9. The CDR3 has 15 amino acids. Here the CDR3 DNA reads TGCGCCAGCAGCCAAGATCCTAGCGGGCCCCAGGCCCAGTACTTC. Encoded protein: CASSQDPSGPQAQYF.

This clone has only a few counts. The chain has TRBV28 and TRBJ2-1; tentatively, D is TRBD1 (6 bases). Trimming pared 4 bases from V and 5 bases from J, leaving 12 bases between. This CDR3 region has 14 residues. In germline, CDR1 is MDHEN, CDR2 SYDVKM. The CDR3 coding sequence is TGTGCCAGCAGTTCCTCGAACAGGGACAATGAGCAGTTCTTC. Translated: CASSSSNRDNEQFF.

V gene TRBV9 combines with J gene TRBJ1-4; perhaps TRBD1 as D (6 bases). The CDR3 extends over 15 amino acids. Trimming stripped 7 bases from V and 3 bases from J, with 16 bases between. Germline V gene sequence: CDR1 SGDLS, CDR2 YYNGEE. This CDR3 is CASAISGAPNEKLFF. The DNA of the CDR3 is TGTGCCAGCGCCATCTCAGGGGCCCCTAATGAAAAACTGTTTTTT.

J is TRBJ2-2 and V is TRBV28, with D possibly matching TRBD2 (6 bases). This CDR3 contains 14 residues. Germline values: CDR1 MDHEN, CDR2 SYDVKM. V was cut by 6 bases and J by 3 bases, with 11 bases left in between. The CDR3 bases are TGTGCCAGCAGCAAGGGACTCTACACCGGGGAGCTGTTTTTT. It codes for CASSKGLYTGELFF.

V gene TRBV11-2 combines with J gene TRBJ1-5; TRBD1 matches at 8 bases. CDR3 length equals 15 residues. Unmatched junction bases numbered 6, after V lost 4 bases and J lost 4 bases. Germline CDR1 SGHAT, CDR2 FQNNGV. CDR3 residues: CASSYGTGPNQPQHF. In nucleotides, the CDR3 is TGTGCCAGCAGCTACGGGACAGGACCGAATCAGCCCCAGCATTTT.

The gene calls are TRBV2 and TRBJ1-2; 10 nucleotides line up with TRBD1. Germline-derived CDR1 and CDR2 are SNHLY and FYNNEI. The J segment lost 2 bases and the V segment lost 4 bases, leaving 10 bases of the junction unmatched. The CDR3 runs 17 residues. CDR3 region: CASSALLRDRGNYGYTF. CDR3 coding DNA: TGTGCCAGCAGTGCCCTTTTACGGGACAGGGGCAACTATGGCTACACCTTC.